Following are 32 T cell receptor beta chains from one sample sequenced in a study of tumor-infiltrating lymphocytes in primary liver carcinoma. Taking 20-30 mg of unsorted bulk tissue, the authors co-extracted RNA and DNA. A primer in the constant region served to generate TCR beta cDNA from 450 to 600 ng of total RNA. Modified slightly, ARM-PCR produced TCR beta libraries over three nested multiplex PCR rounds. Use of TRBV1-TRBV30 forward primers with a C-beta reverse primer characterized the first two PCR rounds, which lasted around 9 cycles each. TCRdb re-analysed the multiplex PCR reads in MiXCR, keeping a single row per CDR3 protein. Of about 92,000 distinct CDR3 sequences listed, 65% to 70% are singletons. The source material was tumor-adjacent normal liver tissue. The receptors come from a man aged 35-49 years with primary liver carcinoma and hepatitis B virus infection.

Regarding this clonotype: Since a much larger clone is just one base distant, this may be a read error. The chain uses TRBV10-3 and TRBJ2-1, with D perhaps assigned TRBD1 or TRBD2 (7 bases each). Trimming pared 2 bases from V and 1 base from J, leaving 12 bases between. The CDR3 totals 16 residues. The germline V gene has CDR1 ENHRY and CDR2 SYGVKD. CDR3 sequence: CAISETRGGSYNEQFF. The CDR3 nucleotides are TGTGCCATCAGTGAGACCAGGGGGGGTTCCTACAATGAGCAGTTCTTC.

Details on this clonotype: A read error may explain this, as a much larger clone is one base away. This chain links TRBV6-1 with TRBJ2-5, with no clear D. The germline V gene has CDR1 MNHNS and CDR2 SASEGT. The CDR3 has 13 residues. The CDR3 DNA reads as TGTGCCAGCAGTGAAGAGGCCCCAGAGACCCAGCACTTC. This sequence encodes CASSEEAPETQHF.

Worth noting for this clonotype: A read error is possible here, since a much larger clone lies one base away. The V gene is TRBV12-3 or TRBV12-4, the J gene TRBJ2-1; 10 nucleotides align to TRBD2. The CDR3 is 15 amino acids. The CDR3 is CTSSFSLAGAGEQFF. DNA of the CDR3: TGTACCAGCAGTTTTAGCCTAGCGGGAGCGGGTGAGCAGTTCTTC.

This clonotype was counted a single time. An end of the junction does not agree with germline; a read error may underlie this. The chain joins TRBV6-1 to TRBJ1-1; D uncertain. This CDR3 is built from 13 residues. CDR1 MNHNS and CDR2 SASEGT come from the germline V gene. The CDR3 DNA is TGTGCCAGTAGTGTAGAGCAGGACACTGAAGCTTTCTTT. It translates to CASSVEQDTEAFF.

A few counts support this clonotype. A much larger clone lies one base from this, so it may be a read error. J is TRBJ2-7 and V is TRBV7-8; 7 bases agree with TRBD2. Germline lookup yields CDR1 SGHVS and CDR2 FQNEAQ. The CDR3 spans 15 residues. CDR3 nucleotides: TGTGCCTGCAGCTTAGTGGGCCAGCGGGGCCACGAGCAGTACTTC. Translated: CACSLVGQRGHEQYF.

This sequence joins TRBV28 and TRBJ2-7; tentatively, D is TRBD1 or TRBD2 (6 bases each). CDR1 MDHEN and CDR2 SYDVKM come from the germline V gene. CDR3 length: 15 amino acids. V lost 2 bases and J lost 1, with 12 bases in between. The CDR3 loop reads CASSLIRGPSYEQYF. The CDR3, as DNA: TGTGCCAGCAGTTTAATCCGGGGGCCTTCCTACGAGCAGTACTTC.

This clonotype was picked up many times. The chain links TRBV4-2 to TRBJ2-3; D perhaps matches TRBD2 (6 bases). Germline CDR1 reads LGHNA; CDR2 reads YNFKEQ. V lost 0 bases, J lost 5 bases, and 21 bases lay in between. The CDR3 is made up of 18 amino acids. In DNA form, the CDR3 reads TGTGCCAGCAGCCAAGAACCCCGCCCGGGAGTCGGTTTAGATACGCAGTATTTT. Its protein product is CASSQEPRPGVGLDTQYF.

Regarding this clonotype: This sequence may be a read error, since a much larger clone differs from it by one base. The V call is TRBV28, the J call TRBJ1-5; 8 bases fit TRBD1. Germline V gene lookup returns CDR1 MDHEN and CDR2 SYDVKM. The CDR3 loop spans 16 amino acids. DNA of the CDR3: TGTACCAGCAGTCAGGACAGGGTGGGGAGCAATCAGCCCCAGCATTTT. It yields the protein CTSSQDRVGSNQPQHF.

This clonotype was seen only once. Here the CDR3 omits its conserved ending phenylalanine or tryptophan, so a read error is the likely source. The limits of the CDR3 on the DNA are not certain, so only TCRdb's listed CDR3 is given. The chain combines TRBV6-1 with TRBJ2-7. Germline V CDR1 and CDR2: MNHNS, SASEGT. The CDR3 contains 12 residues when both ends are counted. CDR3 residues: CASSEQSYEQYL.

As concerns this clonotype: One junction end does not reproduce the germline sequence, and a read error may be involved. The gene calls are TRBV7-9 and TRBJ2-6; D is perhaps TRBD1 or TRBD2 (5 bases each). The CDR3 length is 15 residues. Germline CDR1 and CDR2: SEHNR and FQNEAQ (reference sequence). The CDR3 here is CASAGEDSGANVLTF. The CDR3 bases are TGTGCCAGCGCCGGGGAAGACTCTGGGGCCAACGTACTGACTTTC. Full variable domain (rest looked up from reference TRBV7-9 and TRBJ2-6): DTGVSQNPRHKITKRGQNVTFRCDPISEHNRLYWYRQTLGQGPEFLTYFQNEAQLEKSRLLSDRFSAERPKGSFSTLEIQRTEQGDSAMYLCASAGEDSGANVLTFGAGSRLTVL.

This rearrangement joins TRBV11-2 to TRBJ2-7; D unclear. Trimming pared 1 base from V and 6 bases from J, leaving 16 bases between. The CDR3 runs 15 residues. The V gene's germline CDR1 is SGHAT and CDR2 FQNNGV. CDR3 coding DNA: TGTGCCAGCAGCTTAGTATCTGTCAGCTTCTTCGAGCAGTACTTC. Translation gives CASSLVSVSFFEQYF.

Note on this clonotype: Compared with germline, one end of the junction differs, possibly owing to a read error. The DNA for the CDR3 is TGCGCCAGAACCGGGATTAGCTCCTACGAGCAGTATTTC. This gives the protein CARTGISSYEQYF. The J gene is TRBJ2-7, the V gene TRBV10-1, with a possible D match to TRBD2 (5 bases). The CDR3 is made up of 13 amino acids. Looked up from germline, CDR1 is WNHNN and CDR2 is SYGVQD (reference sequence).

This clonotype was seen ten or more times. The gene calls are TRBV7-2 and TRBJ2-7; D may be TRBD2 (6 bases). Trimming cost V 4 bases and J 3 bases, with 7 bases left between them. This CDR3 region has 12 residues. Per germline, CDR1 SGHTA and CDR2 FQGNSA. As DNA, the CDR3 is TGTGCCAGCAGCTACGGGGGCTACGAGCAGTACTTC. It encodes CASSYGGYEQYF.

This clonotype was seen ten or more times. The chain is built from TRBV7-8 and TRBJ2-7; D is uncertain. The V and J ends lost 2 bases and 5 bases respectively, with 10 bases between them. Germline V gives CDR1 SGHVS, CDR2 FQNEAQ. CDR3 size: 13 residues. CDR3 sequence reads: CASSLRGRDEQYF. CDR3 sequence (DNA): TGTGCCAGCAGCTTAAGAGGCCGCGACGAGCAGTACTTC.

Notes on this clonotype: At one of its ends the junction is not consistent with the germline gene, which may arise from a read error. The chain carries TRBV6-5 and TRBJ2-7; 8 nucleotides align to TRBD1. This CDR3 has 17 residues. Germline V gene sequence: CDR1 MNHEY, CDR2 SVGAGI. This CDR3 reads CTSSQSMGQADTYEQYF. The CDR3 DNA sequence: TGTACCAGCAGTCAATCCATGGGACAGGCGGATACCTACGAGCAATACTTC.

The chain uses TRBV11-2 and TRBJ2-1; D is ambiguous. CDR1 SGHAT and CDR2 FQNNGV come from the germline V gene. V lost 1 base and J 6 bases, leaving 10 bases between the germline ends. The CDR3 loop spans 14 amino acids. The CDR3: CASSLVAGRNEQFF. CDR3 nucleotide sequence: TGTGCCAGCAGCTTAGTTGCAGGCCGCAATGAGCAGTTCTTC.

On this clonotype: A read error may account for a junction end that differs from germline. This CDR3 reads CASSPQGQTDTEELFF. DNA of the CDR3: TGCGCCAGCAGCCCACAGGGTCAGACGGACACCGAGGAGCTGTTTTTT. The chain employs TRBV4-1 and TRBJ2-2, with D possibly matching TRBD1 (6 bases). CDR1 is MGHRA, CDR2 YSYEKL, per germline. The CDR3 loop spans 16 amino acids.

This clonotype was picked up one time. Its ends do not fully match the called genes, so a read error is possible. The V and J genes are TRBV12-3 or TRBV12-4 and TRBJ1-1, with TRBD1 as a possible D gene (6 bases). The CDR3 sequence is 13 residues long. The CDR3 loop is CDSSKNQGSEAFF. CDR3 nucleotides: TGTGACAGCAGTAAAAACCAGGGGAGTGAAGCTTTCTTT.

As to this clonotype: A clone one base away is much larger, so this may be a read error. V usage is TRBV12-3 or TRBV12-4 and J usage is TRBJ2-2; TRBD1 agrees at 7 bases. J gave up 1 base and V 7 bases, and 9 bases lay outside the gene matches. The CDR3 is made up of 16 amino acids. The CDR3 protein is CASTGHGTVNTGELFF. CDR3 DNA sequence: TGTGCCAGCACCGGACACGGGACAGTGAACACCGGGGAGCTGTTTTTT.

This clonotype was detected only a few times. A much larger clonotype is one base distant, so this may be a read error. This chain connects TRBV10-3 to TRBJ2-3; 10 bases line up with TRBD1. The CDR3 runs to 14 residues. Germline V gene data show CDR1 as ENHRY and CDR2 as SYGVKD. CDR3 in amino acids: CAIAGQGITDAQYF. CDR3 bases: TGTGCCATAGCGGGACAGGGGATCACAGATGCGCAGTATTTT.

Concerning this clonotype itself: A single base separates this from a much larger clone, so it may be a read error. It is likely a read error, because the conserved phenylalanine at the end of the CDR3 is missing. V gene TRBV7-9 combines with J gene TRBJ1-1; D gene uncertain. The CDR3 runs to 12 residues. Germline-derived CDR1 and CDR2 are SEHNR and FQNEAQ (reference sequence). The ends were cut back, 8 bases at V and 0 bases at J, with 7 bases in the middle. The CDR3 nucleotides are TGTGCCAGCCGGGTAATGAACACTGAAGCTTTCCTT. Translated, it gives CASRVMNTEAFL.

This clonotype showed up just once. A single base separates this from a much larger clone, so it may be a read error. The chain has TRBV7-8 and TRBJ2-7, with a tentative D call TRBD2 (7 bases). This CDR3 has 13 residues. Germline V gives CDR1 SGHVS, CDR2 FQNEAQ. As DNA, the CDR3 is TGTGCCAACAGCGGGGACAAGACCTACGAGCAGTACTTC. Residues: CANSGDKTYEQYF.

Points on this clonotype: This may be a read error, as it is one base from a much larger clone. This CDR3 is missing its conserved last phenylalanine or tryptophan, likely due to a read error. The genes are TRBV28 and TRBJ2-1, with a weak D call TRBD1 (6 bases). This CDR3 region has 15 residues. Trimming stripped 8 bases from V and 5 bases from J, with 19 bases between. The germline V gene has CDR1 MDHEN and CDR2 SYDVKM. The chain's CDR3 is CASYTPGPGDNEQFS. DNA of the CDR3: TGTGCCAGCTACACACCGGGACCAGGGGACAATGAGCAGTTCTCC.

About this clonotype: A much larger clone lies a single base off, so this may be a read error. V usage is TRBV7-9 and J usage is TRBJ2-1, with 12 bases fitting TRBD2. The CDR3 loop spans 15 amino acids. Germline V gene data show CDR1 as SEHNR and CDR2 as FQNEAQ (reference sequence). CDR3 DNA: TGTGCCAGCAGCCCTCGACTAGCGGGGGACAATGAGCCGTTCTTC. Translating gives CASSPRLAGDNEPFF.

This clonotype was picked up a small number of times. A single base separates this from a much larger clone, so it may be a read error. The chain recombines TRBV28 with TRBJ2-3; 13 bases are a match to TRBD2. The germline V gene has CDR1 MDHEN and CDR2 SYDVKM. This CDR3 spans 16 amino acids. The V gene end was trimmed by 10 bases and the J gene end by 5 bases; junction bases not matched to a gene: 12. CDR3 sequence reads: CANSRGLAGEVDTQYF. CDR3 coding DNA: TGTGCCAACAGCCGCGGACTAGCGGGAGAGGTAGATACGCAGTATTTT.

Regarding this clonotype: One end of the junction fails to match germline, which may point to a read error. The genes are TRBV12-3 or TRBV12-4 and TRBJ2-1; D is possibly TRBD2 (5 bases). CDR3 length equals 16 residues. CDR3 in amino acids: CASSIARDRSYNKQFF. The CDR3 DNA sequence: TGTGCCAGCAGTATAGCGCGCGATAGATCCTACAATAAGCAGTTCTTC.

This chain joins TRBV29-1 and TRBJ2-1, with D maybe TRBD1 (5 bases). Trimming took 5 bases from V and 13 from J, leaving 27 bases between them. Germline CDR1 reads SQVTM; CDR2 reads ANQGSEA. The CDR3 is 15 residues long. The CDR3 coding sequence is TGCAGCGTTCAAACAGGTCAGGGCAAGCATGGTGAACAGTTCTTC. Its protein is CSVQTGQGKHGEQFF.

The V gene is TRBV28, the J gene TRBJ1-5; no firm D call. Germline assignment: CDR1 MDHEN and CDR2 SYDVKM. This CDR3 comprises 15 residues. V lost 3 bases to trimming and J lost 0 bases, with 9 bases between them. In DNA form, the CDR3 reads TGTGCCAGCAGTTTTTACAGTTATAGCAATCAGCCCCAGCATTTT. It codes for CASSFYSYSNQPQHF. Full variable domain (remainder filled in from reference TRBV28 and TRBJ1-5): DVKVTQSSRYLVKRTGEKVFLECVQDMDHENMFWYRQDPGLGLRLIYFSYDVKMKEKGDIPEGYSVSREKKERFSLILESASTNQTSMYLCASSFYSYSNQPQHFGDGTRLSIL.

In regard to this clonotype: A junction boundary mismatches the germline segment, possibly from a read error. V usage is TRBV7-9 and J usage is TRBJ1-5, with a weak D call TRBD1 (6 bases). The CDR3 runs to 15 residues. Germline V gives CDR1 SEHNR, CDR2 FQNEAQ (reference sequence). CDR3 coding DNA: TGTGCCAGCGGCTTAGATGGGGCAGGGGATCAGCCCCAGCATTTT. It is translated as CASGLDGAGDQPQHF. Combining the CDR3 with reference TRBV7-9 and TRBJ1-5 gives the whole variable domain DTGVSQNPRHKITKRGQNVTFRCDPISEHNRLYWYRQTLGQGPEFLTYFQNEAQLEKSRLLSDRFSAERPKGSFSTLEIQRTEQGDSAMYLCASGLDGAGDQPQHFGDGTRLSIL.

This chain joins TRBV28 and TRBJ2-7, with D possibly being TRBD1 (7 bases). V gave up 4 bases and J gave up 1 base, with 17 bases separating them. The CDR3 runs to 16 residues. Germline loops: CDR1 MDHEN, CDR2 SYDVKM. The CDR3 sequence: CASSSQRGDSSYEQYF. The CDR3 DNA is TGTGCCAGCAGTTCTCAAAGGGGGGACAGTTCCTACGAGCAGTACTTC.

This clonotype was counted a single time. Mismatch with germline at one junction end may stem from a read error. The rearrangement joins TRBV24-1 to TRBJ2-3, with D maybe TRBD2 (6 bases). The CDR3 contains 13 residues. Germline assignment: CDR1 KGHDR and CDR2 SFDVKD. The CDR3 reads CTTSDTTSEEQYF. Written as DNA, the CDR3 is TGTACCACCAGTGACACGACTAGTGAGGAGCAGTATTTT.

The chain uses TRBV12-3 or TRBV12-4 and TRBJ2-7; D is tentatively TRBD1 or TRBD2 (5 bases each). The germline V and J ends were trimmed by 7 bases and 3 bases, with 13 bases remaining between them. The CDR3 runs 13 residues. CDR3 sequence (DNA): TGTGCCAGCACCGGGGCATGTCTCTACGAGCAGTACTTC. Translated: CASTGACLYEQYF.